This TCR beta chain was captured by sequencing in a study of CD8 T cells in Susac syndrome. In blood CD8+ and CD4+ T cells, TCR beta underwent sequencing. The RNA input was roughly 0.45 to 1 ug, and it was reverse transcribed with random hexamers. TCRdb recomputed calls from the immunoSEQ multiplex PCR reads with MiXCR, one row per CDR3 protein. The table shows approximately 120,000 distinct CDR3 sequences, with over 85% occurring only once. After removal of 0 bases from V and 4 bases from J, the junction contained 9 bases not matched to a gene. The CDR3 is made up of 17 amino acids. The V gene's germline CDR1 is ENHRY and CDR2 SYGVKD.

The clonotype was recovered from a human donor in good health. The sample was CD4+ T cells from PBMCs. The rearrangement uses TRBV10-3 and TRBJ1-2, with 9 bases identical to TRBD1. The CDR3: CAISESMGTGNTYGYTF. CDR3 sequence (DNA): TGTGCCATCAGTGAGTCGATGGGGACAGGGAACACCTATGGCTACACCTTC.